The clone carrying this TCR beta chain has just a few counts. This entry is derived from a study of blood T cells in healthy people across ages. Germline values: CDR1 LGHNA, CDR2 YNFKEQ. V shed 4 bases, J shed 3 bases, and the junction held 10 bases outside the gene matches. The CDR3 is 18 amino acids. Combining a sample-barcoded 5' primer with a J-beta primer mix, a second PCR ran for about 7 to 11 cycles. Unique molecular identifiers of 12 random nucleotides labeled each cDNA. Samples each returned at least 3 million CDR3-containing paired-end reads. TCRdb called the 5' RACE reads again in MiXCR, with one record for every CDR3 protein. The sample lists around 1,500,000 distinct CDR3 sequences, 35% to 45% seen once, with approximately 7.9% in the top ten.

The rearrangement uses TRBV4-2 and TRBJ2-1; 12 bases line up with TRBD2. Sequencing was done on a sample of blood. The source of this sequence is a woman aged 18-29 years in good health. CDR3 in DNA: TGTGCCAGCAGCCTGCTAGCGGGGGGGCCGGGCAACTACAATGAGCAGTTCTTC. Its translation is CASSLLAGGPGNYNEQFF.